This TCR beta chain was identified during a study of shared clonotypes between healthy human individuals. Donors included only healthy HIV-negative adults lacking recent acute infections or vaccinations. CD4+ cells yielded CD45RA+ naive and CD45RA-negative memory subsets. About this clone: Antigen unknown.

Study results and caveats: The genetic and exposure-history diversity represented was limited by few donors. It was the non-shared clonotypes that had lower generation probabilities than clonotypes shared by all four donors.

Produced via immunoSEQ multiplex PCR; TCRdb's table is partial and in-frame only. The table shows 2 million or so clones, with 85% to 95% occurring only once. With 4 bases removed from V and 2 bases from J, the gap between germline ends came to 18 bases. CDR1 is MNHNS, CDR2 SASEGT, per germline. This CDR3 spans 16 amino acids. The genes are TRBV6-1 and TRBJ2-7, with D perhaps matching TRBD1 or TRBD2 (5 bases each). This clonotype originated in a man aged 18 to 30 in good health. The sequencing sample was made of naive CD4+ T cells sorted from blood. Subset denoted: CD45RA+ positively selected. The CDR3 sequence is CASSVGRTPFPYEQYF. CDR3 in DNA: TGTGCCAGCAGTGTGGGACGGACTCCCTTTCCCTACGAGCAGTACTTC.